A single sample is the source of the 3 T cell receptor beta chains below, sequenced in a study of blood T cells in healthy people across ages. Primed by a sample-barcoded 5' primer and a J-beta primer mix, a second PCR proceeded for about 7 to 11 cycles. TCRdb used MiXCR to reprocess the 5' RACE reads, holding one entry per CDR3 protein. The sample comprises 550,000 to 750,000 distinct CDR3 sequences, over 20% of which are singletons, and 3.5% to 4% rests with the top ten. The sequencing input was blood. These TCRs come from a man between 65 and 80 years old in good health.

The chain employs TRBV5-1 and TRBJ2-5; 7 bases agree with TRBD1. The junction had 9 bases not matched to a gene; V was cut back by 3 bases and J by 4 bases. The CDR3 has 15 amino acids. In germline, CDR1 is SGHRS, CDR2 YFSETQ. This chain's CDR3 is CASSSDRVCGETQYF. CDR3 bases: TGCGCCAGCAGCTCCGACAGGGTGTGCGGAGAGACCCAGTACTTC.

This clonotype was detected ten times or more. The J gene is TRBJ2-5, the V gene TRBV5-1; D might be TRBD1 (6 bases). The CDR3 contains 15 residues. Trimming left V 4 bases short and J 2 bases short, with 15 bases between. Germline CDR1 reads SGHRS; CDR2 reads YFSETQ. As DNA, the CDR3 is TGCGCCAGCAGCCTTGGAAACAGGGAACAAGAGACCCAGTACTTC. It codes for CASSLGNREQETQYF.

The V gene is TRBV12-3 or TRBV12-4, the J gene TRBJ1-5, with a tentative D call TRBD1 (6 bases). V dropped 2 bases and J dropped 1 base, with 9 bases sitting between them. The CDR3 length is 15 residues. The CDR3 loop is CASSLWQGSNQPQHF. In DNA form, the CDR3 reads TGTGCCAGCAGTTTATGGCAGGGGAGCAATCAGCCCCAGCATTTT.